The 19 T cell receptor beta chains below were found in one sample sequenced in a study of T cell changes during pregnancy in multiple sclerosis. The data were produced by immunoSEQ multiplex PCR, yet TCRdb's version contains in-frame clones alone and is incomplete. The repertoire holds 25,000 to 35,000 clones, with about 92% as singletons. Sequences were derived from CD4+ T cells from peripheral blood mononuclear cells, sampled in the second trimester of pregnancy. The receptors shown here come from a female donor in good health, enrolled as a control in a pregnancy study.

The rearrangement links TRBV4-1 to TRBJ2-3; 10 bases map to TRBD2. CDR3 length equals 17 residues. Germline V lookup: CDR1 MGHRA, CDR2 YSYEKL. With V trimmed by 2 bases and J by 4 bases, 9 bases remained unmatched. The CDR3 sequence is CASSQLPSGGASDTQYF. The DNA of the CDR3 is TGCGCCAGCAGCCAACTCCCGAGCGGGGGGGCCTCAGATACGCAGTATTTT.

V usage is TRBV5-1 and J usage is TRBJ2-3; 7 nucleotides line up with TRBD1. The length of the CDR3 is 16 residues. J lost 2 bases, V lost 4 bases, and 10 bases had no gene match. Germline CDR1 SGHRS, CDR2 YFSETQ. Written as DNA, the CDR3 is TGCGCCAGCAGCGCCAGCAGGGACAGATCCACAGATACGCAGTATTTT. Translating it yields CASSASRDRSTDTQYF.

This clone was counted once. The rearrangement joins TRBV15 to TRBJ2-3, with D possibly TRBD2 on 6 matching bases. Germline V gene data show CDR1 as LNHNV and CDR2 as YYDKDF (reference sequence). The CDR3 consists of 12 residues. Trimming stripped 6 bases from V and 13 bases from J, with 17 bases between. The CDR3 region is CATSSGLRSEYF. In DNA, the CDR3 is TGTGCCACCAGTAGTGGACTACGCTCGGAGTATTTT.

The genes are TRBV23-1 and TRBJ1-5, with D maybe TRBD1 (5 bases). TRBV23-1 is labeled an ORF, and its function is uncertain. V shed 0 bases and J shed 2 bases, with 14 bases lying between them. The CDR3 is 17 amino acids. CDR3 DNA sequence: TGCGCCAGCAGTCAATCGTCGGGGGGTGGGGGCAATCAGCCCCAGCATTTT. This sequence encodes CASSQSSGGGGNQPQHF.

The chain recombines TRBV6-5 with TRBJ2-1; tentative D call: TRBD2 (5 bases). V was pared by 4 bases and J by 8 bases, with 9 bases between. The CDR3 spans 12 residues. The V gene's germline CDR1 is MNHEY and CDR2 SVGAGI. The CDR3 DNA is TGTGCCAGCAGTTCGGGATGGGATGAGCAGTTCTTC. Protein product: CASSSGWDEQFF.

This rearrangement joins TRBV7-8 to TRBJ2-3; the D is unclear. Germline CDR1 reads SGHVS; CDR2 reads FQNEAQ. CDR3 length: 15 residues. V was cut by 1 base and J by 0 bases, with 8 bases left in between. DNA of the CDR3: TGTGCCAGCAGCTTAGGGGCCAAAAGCACAGATACGCAGTATTTT. This sequence encodes CASSLGAKSTDTQYF.

The chain links TRBV5-1 to TRBJ2-1, with 11 bases identical to TRBD1. Germline V gives CDR1 SGHRS, CDR2 YFSETQ. Losses at the gene ends were 0 bases for V and 7 bases for J; bases not matched to a gene: 3. This CDR3 contains 15 residues. As DNA, the CDR3 is TGCGCCAGCAGCTTGGAGGGACAGGGGGAGAATGAGCAGTTCTTC. It encodes CASSLEGQGENEQFF.

CDR3 amino acids: CAWSRLPGPGKAFF. The CDR3 coding sequence is TGTGCCTGGAGCCGACTTCCCGGGCCGGGAAAAGCTTTCTTT. The J gene is TRBJ1-1, the V gene TRBV30, with D hard to call. V was shortened by 3 bases and J by 9 bases, with 20 bases between the two germline ends. This CDR3 is 14 amino acids long. Germline V gives CDR1 GTSNPN, CDR2 SVGIG (reference sequence).

This clone has a handful of counts. The chain links TRBV27 to TRBJ1-5; possibly TRBD1 for D (5 bases). The ends were cut back, 1 base at V and 6 bases at J, with 13 bases in the middle. Germline lookup yields CDR1 MNHEY and CDR2 SMNVEV (reference sequence). This CDR3 region has 15 residues. The CDR3 coding sequence is TGTGCCAGCAGTTTATTCGGTCAGCAGGGTCAGCCCCAGCATTTT. It translates to CASSLFGQQGQPQHF.

This clone occurred a few times. The V call is TRBV19, the J call TRBJ1-1; TRBD1 might be the D (5 bases). The germline V gene encodes CDR1 LNHDA and CDR2 SQIVND (reference sequence). Trimming took off 5 bases at V and 10 bases at J, with 17 bases between the two ends. CDR3 length: 13 residues. CDR3 nucleotide sequence: TGTGCCAGTAGTCCAGGGCCCCAAAGGGGAGCTTTCTTT. Amino acids: CASSPGPQRGAFF.

V gene TRBV30 combines with J gene TRBJ2-7; TRBD2 agrees at 8 bases. Germline lookup yields CDR1 GTSNPN and CDR2 SVGIG (reference sequence). J lost 2 bases, V lost 3 bases, and 3 bases had no gene match. The CDR3 consists of 13 residues. CDR3 amino acids: CAWRIGGAYEQYF. In nucleotides, the CDR3 is TGTGCCTGGAGGATCGGGGGGGCCTACGAGCAGTACTTC.

The genes are TRBV2 and TRBJ1-4, with a possible D match to TRBD1 (6 bases). Germline V gene sequence: CDR1 SNHLY, CDR2 FYNNEI. Trimming left V 5 bases short and J 0 bases short, with 7 bases between. The length of the CDR3 is 14 residues. The CDR3 sequence: CASSYRATNEKLFF. The CDR3 nucleotides read TGTGCCAGCAGTTACAGGGCAACTAATGAAAAACTGTTTTTT.

The V gene is TRBV9, the J gene TRBJ1-3; D not certain. With 0 bases removed from V and 1 base from J, the gap between germline ends came to 17 bases. Germline-derived CDR1 and CDR2 are SGDLS and YYNGEE. This CDR3 region has 18 residues. The CDR3 protein is CASSVVEQAPVSGNTIYF. The DNA of the CDR3 is TGTGCCAGCAGCGTAGTGGAGCAAGCCCCCGTTTCTGGAAACACCATATATTTT.

The rearrangement uses TRBV9 and TRBJ2-1; D may be TRBD1 (5 bases). The length of the CDR3 is 14 residues. Germline CDR1 is SGDLS and CDR2 is YYNGEE. Trimming removed 7 bases at V and 0 bases at J, with 11 bases between. In DNA, the CDR3 is TGTGCCAGCGAGTACAGGAGCTCCTACAATGAGCAGTTCTTC. It codes for CASEYRSSYNEQFF.

This sequence joins TRBV19 and TRBJ2-6; D is possibly TRBD2 (6 bases). V lost 6 bases, J lost 0 bases, and 15 bases lay in between. CDR3 length equals 17 residues. Per the germline V gene, CDR1 is LNHDA and CDR2 is SQIVND (reference sequence). CDR3 loop: CASRRDLPFSGANVLTF. CDR3 in DNA: TGTGCCAGTAGGAGGGACTTACCCTTCTCTGGGGCCAACGTCCTGACTTTC.

V is TRBV19 and J is TRBJ1-1; TRBD1 aligns across 7 bases. This CDR3 comprises 12 residues. Germline V lookup: CDR1 LNHDA, CDR2 SQIVND (reference sequence). Trimming removed 5 bases from V and 7 bases from J; junction bases left unmatched: 4. CDR3 bases: TGTGCCAGTAGTCCGGGACAGTTTGAAGCTTTCTTT. Translating gives CASSPGQFEAFF.

The CDR3 nucleotides read TGTGCCAGCTCACCACCTGTACTAGCGGGGGACACCGGGGAGCTGTTTTTT. Protein product: CASSPPVLAGDTGELFF. This chain joins TRBV18 and TRBJ2-2; 11 nucleotides agree with TRBD2. J gave up 3 bases and V 0 bases, and 3 bases lay outside the gene matches. Germline CDR1 reads KGHSH; CDR2 reads LQKENI. This CDR3 is 17 amino acids long. The whole variable domain, filled in from reference TRBV18 and TRBJ2-2, reads NAGVMQNPRHLVRRRGQEARLRCSPMKGHSHVYWYRQLPEEGLKFMVYLQKENIIDESGMPKERFSAEFPKEGPSILRIQQVVRGDSAAYFCASSPPVLAGDTGELFFGEGSRLTVL.

The V gene is TRBV9, the J gene TRBJ1-2, with a possible D match to TRBD1 (6 bases). The V and J ends lost 3 bases and 4 bases respectively, with 16 bases between them. Germline loops: CDR1 SGDLS, CDR2 YYNGEE. The CDR3 sequence is 15 residues long. CDR3 sequence reads: CASSGRTADAYGYTF. The CDR3 DNA sequence: TGTGCCAGCAGCGGCCGGACAGCCGACGCCTATGGCTACACCTTC. Complete variable domain (other parts from reference TRBV9 and TRBJ1-2): DSGVTQTPKHLITATGQRVTLRCSPRSGDLSVYWYQQSLDQGLQFLIQYYNGEERAKGNILERFSAQQFPDLHSELNLSSLELGDSALYFCASSGRTADAYGYTFGSGTRLTVV.

The V and J genes are TRBV7-9 and TRBJ2-7; 7 bases fit TRBD1. The CDR3 covers 14 residues. The J segment lost 2 bases and the V segment lost 3 bases, leaving 4 bases of the junction unmatched. Germline CDR1 and CDR2: SEHNR and FQNEAQ (reference sequence). The CDR3, as DNA: TGTGCCAGCAGCTTTGGACAGGTGACCTACGAGCAGTACTTC. This translates into CASSFGQVTYEQYF.